Below, 12 T cell receptor beta chains from the same sample are listed, as sequenced in a study of radiotherapy plus CTLA-4 blockade in lung cancer. Sequencing used immunoSEQ multiplex PCR; TCRdb keeps in-frame clones, though not all of them. The sample has 25,000 to 30,000 clones, about 75% seen once; the top ten hold roughly 24%. Sequencing used peripheral blood, obtained from a patient treated with radiotherapy plus ipilimumab. The receptors derive from a human donor with non-small cell lung cancer that progressed on radiotherapy plus ipilimumab.

The chain couples TRBV4-1 to TRBJ1-2, with a weak D call TRBD1 (5 bases). The germline V gene has CDR1 MGHRA and CDR2 YSYEKL. The CDR3 covers 15 residues. The V end lost 0 bases, the J end lost 2 bases, and 10 bases lay between the germline ends. The CDR3 protein is CASSQEVRGNYGYTF. CDR3 sequence (DNA): TGCGCCAGCAGCCAAGAGGTTAGGGGCAACTATGGCTACACCTTC.

The gene calls are TRBV7-2 and TRBJ2-1; D is possibly TRBD1 (6 bases). Germline CDR1 reads SGHTA; CDR2 reads FQGNSA. Trimming shortened V by 6 bases and J by 10 bases, and 13 bases separated the two germline ends. The length of the CDR3 is 12 residues. In nucleotides, the CDR3 is TGTGCCAGCAGTTACAGGGTTACCGAGCAGTTCTTC. This codes for CASSYRVTEQFF.

The chain recombines TRBV4-1 with TRBJ2-4; D uncertain. V was clipped by 0 bases and J by 1 base, with 13 bases between them. Germline CDR1 MGHRA, CDR2 YSYEKL. CDR3 length equals 17 residues. CDR3 bases: TGCGCCAGCAGCCAAGATTACATCTTGCGGGCCAAAAACATTCAGTACTTC. It translates to CASSQDYILRAKNIQYF.

This rearrangement joins TRBV9 to TRBJ2-7, with 7 bases fitting TRBD2. The CDR3 sequence is 16 residues long. Unmatched junction bases numbered 15, after V lost 4 bases and J lost 5 bases. Germline loops: CDR1 SGDLS, CDR2 YYNGEE. CDR3 in DNA: TGTGCCAGCAGCCCTAGACTAGGGGAGGGCCGGGACGAGCAGTACTTC. This gives the protein CASSPRLGEGRDEQYF. Variable domain in full (rest from reference TRBV9 and TRBJ2-7): DSGVTQTPKHLITATGQRVTLRCSPRSGDLSVYWYQQSLDQGLQFLIQYYNGEERAKGNILERFSAQQFPDLHSELNLSSLELGDSALYFCASSPRLGEGRDEQYFGPGTRLTVT.

The rearrangement joins TRBV5-5 to TRBJ1-2; 7 bases are a match to TRBD1. The junction had 4 bases not matched to a gene; V was cut back by 3 bases and J by 5 bases. From germline, CDR1 is SGHKS and CDR2 YYEKEE (reference sequence). CDR3 size: 13 residues. The CDR3 protein is CASSSTGRYGYTF. The CDR3 region has the DNA TGTGCCAGCAGCTCGACAGGGAGATATGGCTACACCTTC.

This chain links TRBV2 with TRBJ1-5, with D possibly TRBD1 on 6 matching bases. The CDR3 spans 15 residues. The germline gives CDR1 SNHLY, CDR2 FYNNEI. Between the trimmed V and J ends, which lost 0 bases and 7 bases, there was a span of 13 bases. CDR3 sequence (DNA): TGTGCCAGCAGTGAAGCGCAGGGGAGAAGCCAGCCCCAGCATTTT. Amino acid sequence: CASSEAQGRSQPQHF. The variable domain in full, with the rest retrieved from reference TRBV2 and TRBJ1-5, is EPEVTQTPSHQVTQMGQEVILRCVPISNHLYFYWYRQILGQKVEFLVSFYNNEISEKSEIFDDQFSVERPDGSNFTLKIRSTKLEDSAMYFCASSEAQGRSQPQHFGDGTRLSIL.

The CDR3 sequence: CASSSGLSNSYEQYF. In DNA form, the CDR3 reads TGTGCCAGCAGTTCGGGACTATCGAACTCCTACGAGCAGTACTTC. This rearrangement joins TRBV27 to TRBJ2-7, with 7 positions matching TRBD2. V gave up 4 bases and J gave up 0 bases; unmatched junction bases: 6. The CDR3 covers 15 residues. CDR1 and CDR2 (germline): MNHEY, SMNVEV (reference sequence).

The chain couples TRBV28 to TRBJ2-1, with TRBD2 matching 13 bases. This CDR3 spans 18 amino acids. With V trimmed by 6 bases and J by 0 bases, 8 bases remained unmatched. CDR1 and CDR2 from the germline V gene are MDHEN and SYDVKM. The CDR3 loop reads CASSSGTSGELSYNEQFF. CDR3 in DNA: TGTGCCAGCAGCTCCGGGACTAGCGGGGAGCTCTCCTACAATGAGCAGTTCTTC.

The genes are TRBV28 and TRBJ2-7; TRBD2 matches 8 bases. Germline lookup yields CDR1 MDHEN and CDR2 SYDVKM. The CDR3 length is 16 residues. V lost 6 bases and J lost 0; bases outside the gene matches: 10. The CDR3 loop reads CASRGREEKSSYEQYF. The CDR3 bases are TGTGCCAGCAGGGGGCGGGAGGAGAAAAGCTCCTACGAGCAGTACTTC.

Only a few counts were recorded for this clone. The chain links TRBV7-9 to TRBJ1-3; D perhaps matches TRBD1 (6 bases). The V end was cut by 6 bases, the J end by 0 bases, with 18 bases between. Germline CDR1 SEHNR, CDR2 FQNEAQ (reference sequence). CDR3 length: 17 residues. CDR3 loop: CASRPGQTELSGNTIYF. As DNA, the CDR3 is TGTGCCAGCAGACCCGGACAGACTGAACTCTCTGGAAACACCATATATTTT.

This rearrangement joins TRBV28 to TRBJ2-7; TRBD2 agrees at 16 bases. CDR1 MDHEN and CDR2 SYDVKM come from the germline V gene. This CDR3 has 17 amino acids. After removal of 5 bases from V and 5 bases from J, the junction contained 9 bases not matched to a gene. CDR3 DNA: TGTGCCAGCAGTCCCGGGACTAGCGGGAGGGCTGTACACGAGCAGTACTTC. The encoded protein is CASSPGTSGRAVHEQYF.

The rearrangement links TRBV27 to TRBJ2-7; TRBD2 is a possible D gene (6 bases). There are 13 residues in the CDR3. Trimming pared 7 bases from V and 2 bases from J, leaving 12 bases between. Germline values: CDR1 MNHEY, CDR2 SMNVEV (reference sequence). In DNA, the CDR3 is TGTGCCAGCACCGTAGGAGGGGCCTACGAGCAGTACTTC. Its translation is CASTVGGAYEQYF.